Listed below are T cell receptor beta chains from one sample, sequenced in a study of CD8 T cells in ankylosing spondylitis. TCRdb itself ran the 5' RACE reads through MiXCR, one entry per CDR3 protein. Of roughly 700,000 distinct CDR3 sequences listed, around a fifth are singletons. The specimen sequenced was blood, either unsorted or a sorted T cell fraction (not recorded which). These receptor sequences come from a male donor with ankylosing spondylitis. Each CDR3 is given with its conserved first and last residue. D genes are given only for firm matches. The size field is filled for only some rows; it gives once, few, many or a size class.

v_call,clone_size,j_call,d_call,cdr3_nt,cdr3_aa
TRBV11-2,NA,TRBJ2-1,TRBD1,TGTGCCAGCAGCTTGGGCCTCGGTTCGGGACAGAAAAACAATGAGCAGTTCTTC,CASSLGLGSGQKNNEQFF
TRBV2,few,TRBJ1-5,NA,TGTGCCAGCAGTGATCGAAAAAATCAGCCCCAGCATTTT,CASSDRKNQPQHF
TRBV6-1,few,TRBJ2-1,TRBD1,TGTGCCAGCAGTGGATGGACAGGCCTCGGGGATGAGCAGTTCTTC,CASSGWTGLGDEQFF
TRBV20-1,many,TRBJ2-1,NA,TGCAGTGCTCCCAACGGGAAGGGCGAGCAGTTCTTC,CSAPNGKGEQFF
TRBV6-5,few,TRBJ1-6,TRBD1,TGTGCCAGCAGTTACGAGTCGGGACAGGCCCTCCACTTT,CASSYESGQALHF
TRBV15,NA,TRBJ2-7,NA,TGTGCCACCAGCAGAGATAGCGGATGGAGCTCCTACGAGCAGTACTTC,CATSRDSGWSSYEQYF
TRBV28,NA,TRBJ1-5,NA,TGTGCCAGCAGTTTGTGGGCCCCTAGCAATCAGCCCCAGCATTTT,CASSLWAPSNQPQHF
TRBV12-3/TRBV12-4,few,TRBJ1-2,NA,TGTGCCAGCACCCCGGGGAGGGGCTACACCTTC,CASTPGRGYTF
TRBV20-1,few,TRBJ1-5,NA,TGCAGTGCTAGAGAAGGGGTACAGAGCAATCAGCCCCAGCATTTT,CSAREGVQSNQPQHF
TRBV6-1,few,TRBJ2-1,TRBD1,TGTGCCAGCAGGGTGGACAGGGGGCCCAACAATGAGCAGTTCTTC,CASRVDRGPNNEQFF
TRBV5-1,NA,TRBJ2-3,TRBD1,TGCGCCAGCAGCTTACTCGGGACAGGGGGGCCAGATACGCAGTATTTT,CASSLLGTGGPDTQYF
TRBV29-1,NA,TRBJ2-1,TRBD1,TGCAGCGTTGGTTTGGTAGGGGACAGTAGCTCCTACAATGAGCAGTTCTTC,CSVGLVGDSSSYNEQFF
TRBV9,few,TRBJ2-1,NA,TGTGCCAGCAGCGTACCGGGGACGGAGCAGTTCTTC,CASSVPGTEQFF
TRBV5-1,few,TRBJ2-1,TRBD2,TGCGCCAGCAGCTATAGCGGGAGGGCCCCCTACAATGAGCAGTTCTTC,CASSYSGRAPYNEQFF
TRBV27,few,TRBJ2-6,NA,TGTGCCAGCAGTCAAGGGGTGACTGGGGCCAACGTCCTGACTTTC,CASSQGVTGANVLTF
TRBV24-1,few,TRBJ2-1,TRBD1,TGTGCCACCAGTGATAGACAGGGGGCCCTGAGGGAGCAGTTCTTC,CATSDRQGALREQFF
TRBV12-3/TRBV12-4,NA,TRBJ2-1,TRBD2,TGTGCCAGCAGTCCCCAGCGGGGTAACAATGAGCAGTTCTTC,CASSPQRGNNEQFF
TRBV4-1,few,TRBJ1-2,NA,TGCGCCAGCAGCCAAGATCCGTACATTCTGAACTATGGCTACACCTTC,CASSQDPYILNYGYTF
TRBV5-1,NA,TRBJ1-3,NA,TGCGCCAGCAGCATCGACAGAAACACCATATATTTT,CASSIDRNTIYF
TRBV12-3/TRBV12-4,few,TRBJ2-7,TRBD1,TGTGCCAGCAGTTTTCCGAACAGGGGTATCTACGAGCAGTACTTC,CASSFPNRGIYEQYF
TRBV6-1,NA,TRBJ2-1,TRBD1,TGTGCCAGCAGTGACTTAACAGGGGGTTCCGGACCTCAGTTCTTC,CASSDLTGGSGPQFF
TRBV6-2/TRBV6-3,NA,TRBJ1-6,NA,TGTGCCAGCAGCCTTGGACAGTTTTCACCCCTCCACTTT,CASSLGQFSPLHF
TRBV12-3/TRBV12-4,few,TRBJ2-2,NA,TGTGCCAGCAGTTCTACTACTTACACCGGGGAGCTGTTTTTT,CASSSTTYTGELFF
TRBV5-1,NA,TRBJ1-2,NA,TGCGCCAGCAGCTTGGCAGTACAGACCTATGGCTACACCTTC,CASSLAVQTYGYTF
TRBV29-1,NA,TRBJ2-1,NA,TGCAGCGTTGAGGGGGTCGGGGCGAGCTCCTACAATGAGCAGTTCTTC,CSVEGVGASSYNEQFF
TRBV5-1,NA,TRBJ2-5,NA,TGCGCCAGCAGTCAAGGGGTGTGGGAGACCCAGTACTTC,CASSQGVWETQYF
TRBV28,many,TRBJ2-1,TRBD2,TGTGCCAGCAATCCCTCCGGGACTAGCGGAGGCAATGAGCAGTTCTTC,CASNPSGTSGGNEQFF
TRBV6-2/TRBV6-3,NA,TRBJ2-3,TRBD2,TGTGCCAGCAGTTACTCGATTGGTGGGGGTGTCAAAATAGCGGGGCAGAAAGATACGCAGTATTTT,CASSYSIGGGVKIAGQKDTQYF
TRBV7-2,few,TRBJ2-7,NA,TGTGCCAGCAGCTTAAAGGCAGGGCAGAACGAGCAGTACTTC,CASSLKAGQNEQYF
TRBV11-2,NA,TRBJ1-1,NA,TGTGCCAGCAGCCCCCGAGGGGGTTTGGACGGGGCTTTCTTT,CASSPRGGLDGAFF
TRBV29-1,NA,TRBJ1-1,TRBD1,TGCAGCGTTGATGGACAGGGACCCACTGAAGCTTTCTTT,CSVDGQGPTEAFF
TRBV15,many,TRBJ1-2,NA,TGTGCCACCAGCAGAGAATCCCGGACCATTAAGGACGGCTACACCTTC,CATSRESRTIKDGYTF
TRBV4-3,NA,TRBJ2-1,NA,TGCGCCAGCAGCTCAAAGCATCTCGCCAGCTCCTACAATGAGCAGTTCTTC,CASSSKHLASSYNEQFF
TRBV12-3/TRBV12-4,NA,TRBJ1-4,NA,TGTGCCAGCAGTGCCAGAAGACCAGCTTATAATGAAAAACTGTTTTTT,CASSARRPAYNEKLFF
TRBV7-2,few,TRBJ1-2,TRBD1,TGTGCCAGCAGCTTAGGAATAGGGGGCGTGGATGGCTACACCTTC,CASSLGIGGVDGYTF
TRBV12-3/TRBV12-4,NA,TRBJ2-7,NA,TGTGCCAGCAGTTTAGTTCCCATGAAGGGTTACGAGCAGTACTTC,CASSLVPMKGYEQYF
TRBV7-3,few,TRBJ2-2,NA,TGTGCCAGCAGCGCTGCAGGAGGCACCGGGGAGCTGTTTTTT,CASSAAGGTGELFF
TRBV12-3/TRBV12-4,NA,TRBJ2-1,NA,TGTGCCAGCAGTTTAGTTGGGGATCGGCCCTACAATGAGCAGTTCTTC,CASSLVGDRPYNEQFF
TRBV5-1,NA,TRBJ2-2,TRBD1,TGCGCCAGCAGTTCGGACAGGGGGCAGGACGGGGAGCTGTTTTTT,CASSSDRGQDGELFF
TRBV25-1,few,TRBJ2-4,NA,TGTGCCAGCAGTGAATCGATGACGGTACTAGCCAAAAACATTCAGTACTTC,CASSESMTVLAKNIQYF
TRBV4-2,NA,TRBJ2-7,TRBD1,TGTGCCAGCAGCCAAGATATAGGGGGCGCAGTCCACGAGCAGTACTTC,CASSQDIGGAVHEQYF
TRBV27,many,TRBJ2-1,TRBD2,TGTGCCAGCAGTTTATATTCTAGCGGGGCTTACAATGAGCAGTTCTTC,CASSLYSSGAYNEQFF
TRBV20-1,NA,TRBJ2-1,NA,TGCAGTGCTAGAGATAACCTAGCTCCTGAGCAGTTCTTC,CSARDNLAPEQFF
TRBV12-3/TRBV12-4,few,TRBJ2-4,TRBD1,TGTGCCAGCAGTTTTCCCACAGGGGGTAAAAACATTCAGTACTTC,CASSFPTGGKNIQYF
TRBV9,NA,TRBJ2-1,NA,TGTGCCAGCAGCGTCGGACCTTCCTCCTACAATGAGCAGTTCTTC,CASSVGPSSYNEQFF
TRBV29-1,few,TRBJ2-5,TRBD1,TGCAGCGTTTTGACAGGGGGAGAGACCCAGTACTTC,CSVLTGGETQYF
TRBV4-1,NA,TRBJ2-1,TRBD2,TGCGCCAGCAGCCAAGATAATCAACTAGCGGGATACAATGAGCAGTTCTTC,CASSQDNQLAGYNEQFF
TRBV12-3/TRBV12-4,many,TRBJ2-7,NA,TGTGCCAGCAGTTTCAGGGTGGCCTACGAGCAGTACTTC,CASSFRVAYEQYF
TRBV20-1,NA,TRBJ1-5,NA,TGCAGTGCTACCGACGGGTTCAATCAGCCCCAGCATTTT,CSATDGFNQPQHF
TRBV9,NA,TRBJ2-3,TRBD2,TGTGCCAGCAGCCCTGGACTAGCGGGACCTGATACGCAGTATTTT,CASSPGLAGPDTQYF
TRBV20-1,many,TRBJ1-3,NA,TGCAGTGCTAAAGGTTCCGGAAACACCATATATTTT,CSAKGSGNTIYF
TRBV5-1,many,TRBJ2-3,TRBD1,TGCGCCAGCAGCTTGGAGGGACGGACAGGGAGCACAGATACGCAGTATTTT,CASSLEGRTGSTDTQYF
TRBV9,NA,TRBJ2-1,NA,TGTGCCAGCAGCACCCGATCGCGGGGAGGCTACAATGAGCAGTTCTTC,CASSTRSRGGYNEQFF
TRBV5-6,few,TRBJ2-3,NA,TGTGCCAGCAGCTTCGACTTCACCTCCCCTCCAGATACGCAGTATTTT,CASSFDFTSPPDTQYF
TRBV12-3/TRBV12-4,few,TRBJ2-2,NA,TGTGCCAGCAGAGCCCCCGGACTATTACACACCGGGGAGCTGTTTTTT,CASRAPGLLHTGELFF
TRBV28,NA,TRBJ1-1,TRBD1,TGTGCCAGCAGTCTCACCGGGACAGGGGCTATTTCGGAAGCTTTCTTT,CASSLTGTGAISEAFF
TRBV27,NA,TRBJ2-7,NA,TGTGCCAGCAGGCGGGACACCGACTACGAGCAGTACTTC,CASRRDTDYEQYF
TRBV2,NA,TRBJ1-5,TRBD1,TGTGCCAGCAGTGAAAGGACAGGGACTAATCAGCCCCAGCATTTT,CASSERTGTNQPQHF
TRBV14,NA,TRBJ2-2,TRBD1,TGTGCCAGCAGCCAAGTTGGACAGGGGTTCACCGGGGAGCTGTTTTTT,CASSQVGQGFTGELFF
TRBV7-9,NA,TRBJ2-1,NA,TGTGCCAGCAGCGCCACGGGGGGCGGGCAGTTCTTC,CASSATGGGQFF